The present entry profiles one TCR beta chain with its context. The method was immunoSEQ multiplex PCR; TCRdb's version includes in-frame clones alone and lacks a portion of them. Among under 200,000 clones listed, over 65% were seen once. This sample is part of a study of blood T cell repertoires in COVID-19. The V segment lost 4 bases and the J segment 0 bases; nucleotides outside the gene matches: 6. Germline-derived CDR1 and CDR2 are MNHEY and SMNVEV (reference sequence). CDR3 length equals 15 residues. The rearrangement links TRBV27 to TRBJ2-7; 7 nucleotides match TRBD1. This sequence originates from a woman over 75 with acute or convalescent COVID-19. The sequencing sample was made of peripheral blood. In DNA, the CDR3 is TGTGCCAGCAGTTCCTCCGGGACAGTCTCCTACGAGCAGTACTTC. Its protein product is CASSSSGTVSYEQYF.